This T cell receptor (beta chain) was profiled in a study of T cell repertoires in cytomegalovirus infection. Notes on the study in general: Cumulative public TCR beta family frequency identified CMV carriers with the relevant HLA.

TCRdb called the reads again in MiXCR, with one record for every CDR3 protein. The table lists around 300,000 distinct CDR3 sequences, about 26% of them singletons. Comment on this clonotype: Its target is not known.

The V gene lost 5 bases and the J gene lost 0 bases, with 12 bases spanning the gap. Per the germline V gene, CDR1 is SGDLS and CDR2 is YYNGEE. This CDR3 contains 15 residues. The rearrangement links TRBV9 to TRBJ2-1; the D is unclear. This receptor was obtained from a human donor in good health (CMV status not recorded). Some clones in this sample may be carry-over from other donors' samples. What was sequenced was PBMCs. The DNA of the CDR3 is TGTGCCAGCAGTCCCGACGGCCCCTCCTACAATGAGCAGTTCTTC. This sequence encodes CASSPDGPSYNEQFF.